This T cell receptor beta chain was obtained from a study of blood T cell repertoires in COVID-19 (dated by TCRdb to 2019 to 2021). Study-wide context: Samples from collaborators originated in the United States, Italy and Spain and spanned both the acute and convalescent phases of COVID-19. Sample metadata almost always included a de-identified subject ID, COVID-19 status, age in years and sex. The samples were drawn from the first 160 participants of the ongoing ImmuneRACE study and from 1,200 or so subjects provided by 6 global collaborators. The material from the prospective study consisted of cDNA or gDNA derived from T cells, B-cell-depleted T cells, or PBMCs. HLA class I and class II types, where available, came from metadata supplied by the sample provider rather than from assay-based typing. The repertoires were released in a freely available public database intended as a resource for research on the immune response to SARS-CoV-2. Subjects who had been exposed to COVID-19, were actively infected with it, or had recovered from it provided the deeply sampled blood TCRbeta repertoires that made up the dataset.

There are 16 amino acids in the CDR3, from cysteine to phenylalanine inclusive. Only CDR3 DNA is held: 48 bases, read in frame from base 1. CDR1 SGHRS and CDR2 YFSETQ were looked up in the germline V gene. The germline V end is reduced by 0 bases and the J end by 4 bases; junction bases left unmatched: 7. With regard to this clone: Its antigen specificity is not known. No base quality values were provided; no much bigger clone lies one nucleotide off.

Collaborating institutions collected whole blood in K2EDTA tubes following their own protocols. Collaborator samples were shipped for TCRbeta analysis as frozen whole blood, isolated PBMCs, or DNA extracted from either sample type. TCRbeta CDR3 regions were amplified from genomic DNA using the immunoSEQ Assay, a bias-controlled multiplex PCR. Regarding the original processing steps: The number of nucleated cells in each sample was estimated by amplification of reference gene primers within the assay. To quantify the absolute abundance of each unique TCRbeta CDR3 rearrangement, sequence reads were collapsed and filtered. For each sample, productive Simpson clonality was calculated by taking the square root of Simpson's diversity index across productive rearrangements. As stored in TCRdb, this immuneACCESS dataset retains in-frame rearrangements with V and J assigned. A fraction of the clones does not appear; measured against another copy, unresolved V genes explain less than half of the discrepancy, and the remainder lacks a known reason. The DNA was the basis for D and trimming; V, J and clone size are from that table. The sample includes over 250,000 clones, with 75% to 90% observed a single time. 9.5% to 11% of the sample is held by the ten biggest clonotypes.

Broad study findings and their caveats: The amount of clinical and demographic metadata varied by source and participant and was provided uncurated.

This TCR was recovered from a woman aged 70-85 years with acute or convalescent COVID-19. The V gene is TRBV5-1 and the J gene is TRBJ2-3, with 8 junctional bases fitting TRBD1. Sequencing was performed on peripheral blood. CDR3 protein: CASSLVDRARADTQYF. The nucleotides read TGCGCCAGCAGCTTGGTGGACAGGGCAAGGGCAGATACGCAGTATTTT.